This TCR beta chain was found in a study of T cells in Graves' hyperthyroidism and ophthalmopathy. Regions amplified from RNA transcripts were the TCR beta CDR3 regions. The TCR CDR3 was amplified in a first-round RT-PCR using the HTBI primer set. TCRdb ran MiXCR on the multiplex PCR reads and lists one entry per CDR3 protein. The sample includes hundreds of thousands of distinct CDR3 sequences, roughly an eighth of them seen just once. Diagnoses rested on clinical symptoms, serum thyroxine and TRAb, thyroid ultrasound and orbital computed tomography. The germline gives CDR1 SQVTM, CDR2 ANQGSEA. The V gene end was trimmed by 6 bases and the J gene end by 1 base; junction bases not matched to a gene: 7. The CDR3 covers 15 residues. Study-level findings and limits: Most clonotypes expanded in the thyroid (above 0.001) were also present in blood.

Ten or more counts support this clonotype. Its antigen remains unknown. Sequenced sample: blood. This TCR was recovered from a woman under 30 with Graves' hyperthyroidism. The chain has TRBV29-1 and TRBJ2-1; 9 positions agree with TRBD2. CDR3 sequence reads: CSVAGGQYSYNEQFF. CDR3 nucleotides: TGCAGCGTCGCGGGGGGGCAATATTCCTACAATGAGCAGTTCTTC.